A single sample is the source of the 23 T cell receptor beta chains below, sequenced in a study of blood T cell repertoires in COVID-19. The table came from immunoSEQ multiplex PCR; TCRdb's copy has only in-frame clones and leaves some out. The sample has about 98,000 clones; 82% are singletons. The sequencing sample was made of peripheral blood. These receptors came from a man aged 65 to 79 with active or convalescent COVID-19.

The genes are TRBV2 and TRBJ2-7, with 9 positions matching TRBD1. The CDR3 length is 13 residues. Trimming cost V 6 bases and J 3 bases; bases outside gene matches: 3. Germline V gene data show CDR1 as SNHLY and CDR2 as FYNNEI. CDR3 region: CASRDRGNYEQYF. The CDR3 DNA follows: TGTGCCAGCAGGGACAGGGGCAACTACGAGCAGTACTTC.

V usage is TRBV19 and J usage is TRBJ2-1, with TRBD1 as a possible D gene (5 bases). The germline V gene has CDR1 LNHDA and CDR2 SQIVND (reference sequence). Trimming left V 8 bases short and J 6 bases short, with 14 bases between. The CDR3 loop spans 13 amino acids. In DNA form, the CDR3 reads TGTGCCAGTGGACAAGAGTGGTTCAATGAGCAGTTCTTC. Translated, it gives CASGQEWFNEQFF.

The V call is TRBV3-1 (or the pseudogene TRBV3-2), the J call TRBJ2-7; D is ambiguous. Trimming left V 4 bases short and J 0 bases short, with 16 bases between. The CDR3 runs to 16 residues. Germline V gene lookup returns CDR1 LGHDT and CDR2 YNNKEL (reference sequence). The CDR3 DNA reads as TGTGCCAGCAGCCCCGTAGGCGGAGTGATCTCCTACGAGCAGTACTTC. Protein product: CASSPVGGVISYEQYF.

V is TRBV10-2 and J is TRBJ1-6; D is unclear. This CDR3 is 13 amino acids long. With 4 bases removed from V and 7 bases from J, the gap between germline ends came to 8 bases. Germline CDR1 WSHSY, CDR2 SAAADI. In DNA form, the CDR3 reads TGCGCCAGCAGTGGCGGAGAAAATTCACCCCTCCACTTT. It translates to CASSGGENSPLHF.

CDR3 amino acids: CSGGEGYEQYF. CDR3 nucleotide sequence: TGCAGTGGCGGGGAGGGCTACGAGCAGTACTTC. The chain links TRBV20-1 to TRBJ2-7; 7 bases line up with TRBD2. With V trimmed by 7 bases and J by 3 bases, 3 bases remained unmatched. Per germline, CDR1 DFQATT and CDR2 SNEGSKA (reference sequence). The CDR3 runs to 11 residues.

The chain carries TRBV4-1 and TRBJ1-1; D is uncertain. Trimming stripped 4 bases from V and 4 bases from J, with 13 bases between. The CDR3 sequence is 14 residues long. CDR1 is MGHRA, CDR2 YSYEKL, per germline. The CDR3 spells CASSPAQSITEAFF. Written as DNA, the CDR3 is TGCGCCAGCAGCCCAGCACAGTCTATCACTGAAGCTTTCTTT.

The chain combines TRBV3-1 (or the pseudogene TRBV3-2) with TRBJ1-6, with TRBD1 as a possible D gene (6 bases). The V end lost 8 bases, the J end lost 7 bases, and 18 bases lay between the germline ends. The CDR3 consists of 15 residues. Germline V gene data show CDR1 as LGHDT and CDR2 as YNNKEL (reference sequence). Here the CDR3 reads CASGPSTGSNSPLHF. The CDR3 DNA sequence: TGTGCCAGCGGGCCTAGCACAGGGTCAAATTCACCCCTCCACTTT.

By sample fraction, this clone is medium-sized. This chain links TRBV7-2 with TRBJ1-6; a weak D match, TRBD1 (6 bases). Trimming took 4 bases from V and 9 from J, leaving 19 bases between them. Per the germline V gene, CDR1 is SGHTA and CDR2 is FQGNSA. The CDR3 is made up of 16 amino acids. CDR3 nucleotide sequence: TGTGCCAGCAGCTCCAACAGGGTGCCGGGGATTTCACCCCTCCACTTT. It specifies CASSSNRVPGISPLHF.

This rearrangement joins TRBV7-9 to TRBJ2-3; 8 positions agree with TRBD2. Looked up from germline, CDR1 is SEHNR and CDR2 is FQNEAQ (reference sequence). The CDR3 loop spans 17 amino acids. V dropped 5 bases and J dropped 2; count of bases not matched to a gene: 12. In DNA, the CDR3 is TGTGCCAGCAGCCCCCCGTGGAGGACTAGCATCACAGATACGCAGTATTTT. Amino acid sequence: CASSPPWRTSITDTQYF.

The chain employs TRBV3-1 (or the pseudogene TRBV3-2) and TRBJ2-1; 12 bases are shared with TRBD2. Germline CDR1 and CDR2: LGHDT and YNNKEL (reference sequence). The length of the CDR3 is 20 residues. V lost 0 bases to trimming and J lost 5 bases; unmatched junction nucleotides: 14. The CDR3 DNA reads as TGTGCCAGCAGCCAAGATTCGACCCCCTTGACTAGCGGGGGAGACAATGAGCAGTTCTTC. Protein: CASSQDSTPLTSGGDNEQFF.

This chain joins TRBV11-2 and TRBJ1-1; D is uncertain. In germline, CDR1 is SGHAT, CDR2 FQNNGV. The CDR3 spans 13 residues. V lost 7 bases to trimming and J lost 5 bases, with 14 bases between them. CDR3 loop: CASTFSPGTEAFF. The CDR3 DNA reads as TGTGCCAGCACCTTTTCCCCCGGGACTGAAGCTTTCTTT.

The rearrangement links TRBV11-2 to TRBJ1-2; TRBD1 agrees at 7 bases. The CDR3 covers 12 residues. The V gene's germline CDR1 is SGHAT and CDR2 FQNNGV. V lost 4 bases and J lost 7; bases outside the gene matches: 3. The CDR3: CASSSRDSGYTF. The CDR3 region has the DNA TGTGCCAGCAGCTCCCGGGACAGTGGCTACACCTTC.

This chain uses TRBV27 with TRBJ1-4, with D perhaps matching TRBD1 (6 bases). The CDR3 has 17 residues. The V gene lost 3 bases and the J gene lost 0 bases, with 14 bases spanning the gap. Germline loops: CDR1 MNHEY, CDR2 SMNVEV (reference sequence). CDR3 region: CASSLFRGRATNEKLFF. The CDR3 nucleotides read TGTGCCAGCAGTTTGTTCAGGGGTCGCGCAACTAATGAAAAACTGTTTTTT. Drawing the rest from reference TRBV27 and TRBJ1-4, the complete variable domain is EAQVTQNPRYLITVTGKKLTVTCSQNMNHEYMSWYRQDPGLGLRQIYYSMNVEVTDKGDVPEGYKVSRKEKRNFPLILESPSPNQTSLYFCASSLFRGRATNEKLFFGSGTQLSVL.

The genes are TRBV19 and TRBJ2-7, with TRBD1 matching over 7 bases. Looked up from germline, CDR1 is LNHDA and CDR2 is SQIVND (reference sequence). V lost 5 bases, J lost 2 bases, and 3 bases stayed unmatched. There are 13 residues in the CDR3. CDR3: CASSWDSTYEQYF. In DNA form, the CDR3 reads TGTGCCAGTAGTTGGGACAGTACCTACGAGCAGTACTTC.

The rearrangement links TRBV12-5 to TRBJ1-5, with TRBD1 matching 8 bases. V lost 6 bases, J lost 6 bases, and 16 bases stayed unmatched. The germline gives CDR1 LGHNT, CDR2 FRNRAP. The CDR3 runs 17 residues. CDR3 in amino acids: CASGPSTWTGSSQPQHF. In DNA, the CDR3 is TGTGCTAGTGGACCCTCTACCTGGACAGGGTCATCTCAGCCCCAGCATTTT.

This sequence joins TRBV11-2 and TRBJ1-2; D gene ambiguous. V was cut by 2 bases and J by 7 bases, with 14 bases left in between. Germline CDR1 SGHAT, CDR2 FQNNGV. CDR3 length: 14 residues. CDR3 residues: CASSLTGKKSGYTF. The CDR3 DNA is TGTGCCAGCAGCTTAACGGGGAAAAAGAGTGGCTACACCTTC.

The chain uses TRBV7-8 and TRBJ2-3; 10 nucleotides line up with TRBD2. CDR1 is SGHVS and CDR2 is FQNEAQ in the germline V gene. V lost 0 bases, J lost 0 bases, and 3 bases stayed unmatched. This CDR3 comprises 17 residues. The CDR3 is CASSLATSGASTDTQYF. CDR3 DNA: TGTGCCAGCAGCTTAGCTACTAGCGGGGCTAGCACAGATACGCAGTATTTT.

This chain uses TRBV7-9 with TRBJ1-2, with D perhaps TRBD1 (5 bases). Germline V lookup: CDR1 SEHNR, CDR2 FQNEAQ (reference sequence). Trimming left V 2 bases short and J 4 bases short, with 14 bases between. CDR3 size: 15 residues. CDR3 in amino acids: CASSLSAGSVYGYTF. CDR3 DNA: TGTGCCAGCAGCTTAAGTGCAGGGTCGGTCTATGGCTACACCTTC.

The chain joins TRBV6-5 to TRBJ1-1; TRBD1 aligns across 8 bases. This CDR3 has 15 residues. The germline V gene encodes CDR1 MNHEY and CDR2 SVGAGI. Trimming at V came to 0 bases and at J to 1 base, leaving 1 base not matched to a gene. This CDR3 is CASSYSGTGNTEAFF. The CDR3 nucleotides are TGTGCCAGCAGTTACTCCGGGACAGGGAACACTGAAGCTTTCTTT.

This sequence joins TRBV13 and TRBJ1-3; 10 bases agree with TRBD1. Germline V gene sequence: CDR1 PRHDT, CDR2 FYEKMQ (reference sequence). This CDR3 is built from 15 residues. J gave up 3 bases and V 5 bases, and 4 bases lay outside the gene matches. For the CDR3, the DNA is TGTGCCAGCAGCCTGACAGGGGGCAGTGGAAACACCATATATTTT. Translation: CASSLTGGSGNTIYF. The full variable domain, with the rest looked up from reference TRBV13 and TRBJ1-3, is AAGVIQSPRHLIKEKRETATLKCYPIPRHDTVYWYQQGPGQDPQFLISFYEKMQSDKGSIPDRFSAQQFSDYHSELNMSSLELGDSALYFCASSLTGGSGNTIYFGEGSWLTVV.

This chain joins TRBV3-1 (or the pseudogene TRBV3-2) and TRBJ2-7; possible D gene TRBD2, 6 bases. The CDR3 has 13 amino acids. V lost 5 bases and J 6 bases, leaving 14 bases between the germline ends. The germline V gene encodes CDR1 LGHDT and CDR2 YNNKEL (reference sequence). Here the CDR3 reads CASSRAGIPEQYF. The DNA for the CDR3 is TGTGCCAGCAGCAGAGCGGGCATTCCCGAGCAGTACTTC.

The chain carries TRBV11-3 and TRBJ2-1; TRBD2 might be the D (5 bases). V was clipped by 1 base and J by 7 bases, with 17 bases between them. The CDR3 sequence is 16 residues long. The germline gives CDR1 SGHNT, CDR2 YENEEA. Written as DNA, the CDR3 is TGTGCCAGCAGCTTAGTTGCTGCCGGGGTCAGGAATGAGCAGTTCTTC. Amino acids: CASSLVAAGVRNEQFF.

This clone was detected only once. This rearrangement joins TRBV6-2 or TRBV6-3 to TRBJ2-1, with 8 positions matching TRBD2. CDR3 size: 14 residues. Trimming cost V 5 bases and J 9 bases; bases outside gene matches: 9. Germline loops: CDR1 MNHEY, CDR2 SVGEGT. As DNA, the CDR3 is TGTGCCAGCAGTAACCCGGGACTAGTCGCTGAGCAGTTCTTC. Residues: CASSNPGLVAEQFF.